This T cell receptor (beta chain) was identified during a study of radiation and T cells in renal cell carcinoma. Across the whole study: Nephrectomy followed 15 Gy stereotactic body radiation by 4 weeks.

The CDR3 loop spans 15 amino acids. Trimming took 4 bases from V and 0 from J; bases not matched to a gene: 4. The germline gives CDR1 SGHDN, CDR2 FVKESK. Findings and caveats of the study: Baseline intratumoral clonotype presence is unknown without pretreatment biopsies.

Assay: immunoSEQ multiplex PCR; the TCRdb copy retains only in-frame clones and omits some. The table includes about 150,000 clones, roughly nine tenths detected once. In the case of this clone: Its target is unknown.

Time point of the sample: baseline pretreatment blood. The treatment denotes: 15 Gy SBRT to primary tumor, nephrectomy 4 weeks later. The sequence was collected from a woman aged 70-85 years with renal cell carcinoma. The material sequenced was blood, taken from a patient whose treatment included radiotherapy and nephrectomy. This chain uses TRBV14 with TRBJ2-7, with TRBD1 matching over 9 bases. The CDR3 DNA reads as TGTGCCAGCAGCCTCCGGGACAGGGCCTCCTACGAGCAGTACTTC. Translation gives CASSLRDRASYEQYF.